This T cell receptor (beta chain) is drawn from a study of cytomegalovirus exposure and HLA in healthy donors. Whole-study results and caveats: Later analysis identified a missense DCLRE1C variant that was linked to TCR beta V- and J-gene trimming. Reports described diagnosis of cytomegalovirus status by the classifier as highly specific and sensitive.

In the PCR, 60 Vbeta and 13 Jbeta primers were used. Profiling relied on immunoSEQ multiplex PCR, and the TCRdb table lists in-frame clones only, not all of them. The data contain some 70,000 clones, 60% to 85% of them singletons. This clone was seen just once. Its cognate antigen is unknown. Input material: PBMCs. This TCR came from a man aged 18 to 35 in good health and CMV-seronegative.

CDR3 bases: TGTGCCAGCAGCAAAGAAGGCCAAGGCTACAGGGAGACCCAGTACTTC. It yields the protein CASSKEGQGYRETQYF. This sequence joins TRBV21-1 and TRBJ2-5; TRBD1 is the table's D call and was not checked against the DNA. TRBV21-1 counts as a pseudogene. CDR3 size: 16 residues.